A selection of T cell receptor beta chains follows, all from one sample in a study of cytomegalovirus exposure and HLA in healthy donors. The protocol was immunoSEQ multiplex PCR, while the TCRdb copy is restricted to in-frame clones and leaves out a portion. This sample has 100,000 to 140,000 clones, with over 70% found just once. The specimen was PBMCs. These TCRs come from a man aged 25-45 years in good health and CMV-seronegative. CDR3s include the opening cysteine and the closing phenylalanine or tryptophan. The D gene is left open where the match is weak. Clone size is not always given. Where it is, it says once, few, many or a class for expanded clones.

D gene | clone size | J gene | V gene | CDR3 protein | CDR3 DNA
TRBD2 | once | TRBJ2-5 | TRBV9 | CASSVVGTSRETQYF | TGTGCCAGCAGCGTAGTCGGGACTAGCCGAGAGACCCAGTACTTC
TRBD2 | - | TRBJ2-7 | TRBV10-1 | CASSGLAGPYEQYF | TGCGCCAGCAGTGGGCTAGCGGGCCCCTACGAGCAGTACTTC
- | - | TRBJ2-7 | TRBV5-3 | CAREPDRRFTYEQYF | TGTGCCAGAGAACCAGACAGGCGATTTACCTACGAGCAGTACTTC
TRBD2 | few | TRBJ2-1 | TRBV11-3 | CASSLGTSGNEQFF | TGTGCCAGCAGCCTTGGGACTAGCGGGAATGAGCAGTTCTTC
- | - | TRBJ1-1 | TRBV27 | CASTGTRGTEAFF | TGTGCCAGCACGGGCACCCGAGGGACTGAAGCTTTCTTT
TRBD1 | - | TRBJ1-2 | TRBV5-1 | CASSLEGQPVGYTF | TGCGCCAGCAGCTTGGAGGGACAGCCGGTTGGCTACACCTTC
- | - | TRBJ2-7 | TRBV9 | CASSPRLASYEQYF | TGTGCCAGCAGCCCCCGACTGGCTTCCTACGAGCAGTACTTC
TRBD2 | - | TRBJ2-7 | TRBV20-1 | CSARGGVREYF | TGCAGTGCTAGGGGAGGGGTCCGTGAGTACTTC
- | - | TRBJ1-1 | TRBV9 | CASSPGLMNTEAFF | TGTGCCAGCAGCCCGGGACTTATGAACACTGAAGCTTTCTTT
- | - | TRBJ2-1 | TRBV6-5 | CASRGLSYSEQFF | TGTGCCAGCAGGGGACTCTCCTACAGTGAGCAGTTCTTC
- | - | TRBJ2-4 | TRBV29-1 | CSVVGLAKNIQYF | TGCAGCGTTGTTGGACTCGCCAAAAACATTCAGTACTTC
- | - | TRBJ1-1 | TRBV5-6 | CASSLFLAYTEAFF | TGTGCCAGCAGCTTGTTTTTAGCCTACACTGAAGCTTTCTTT
TRBD2 | - | TRBJ2-7 | TRBV18 | CASSLSLAGTYEQYF | TGTGCCAGCTCCCTGTCCCTAGCGGGGACCTACGAGCAGTACTTC
TRBD2 | - | TRBJ2-7 | TRBV25-1 | CASSERGGSEQYF | TGTGCCAGCAGTGAACGGGGGGGGTCCGAGCAGTACTTC
- | - | TRBJ2-1 | TRBV5-1 | CASSLGLLDEQFF | TGCGCCAGCAGCTTAGGACTGCTCGATGAGCAGTTCTTC
TRBD1 | - | TRBJ1-3 | TRBV2 | CASRPPRGGFRNTIYF | TGTGCCAGCCGGCCCCCCAGAGGGGGCTTTAGAAACACCATATATTTT
TRBD2 | - | TRBJ2-2 | TRBV5-6 | CASSLSDGRDTGELFF | TGTGCCAGCAGCTTGTCTGACGGGAGGGACACCGGGGAGCTGTTTTTT
- | - | TRBJ2-1 | TRBV6-5 | CASRRYNEQFF | TGTGCCAGCAGGCGATACAATGAGCAGTTCTTC
- | - | TRBJ1-4 | TRBV9 | CASSLTGANEKLFF | TGTGCCAGCTCTTTGACAGGTGCTAATGAAAAACTGTTTTTT
TRBD2 | - | TRBJ2-7 | TRBV11-2 | CASSFVRGGYEQYF | TGTGCCAGCAGCTTCGTACGGGGGGGTTACGAGCAGTACTTC
TRBD2 | - | TRBJ2-5 | TRBV6-5 | CASSSRTSGRETQYF | TGTGCCAGCAGTTCCCGGACTAGCGGGAGGGAGACCCAGTACTTC
TRBD2 | - | TRBJ2-1 | TRBV5-4 | CASSGLAGGLSSYNEQFF | TGTGCCAGCAGTGGACTAGCGGGGGGCTTAAGCTCCTACAATGAGCAGTTCTTC
- | - | TRBJ2-5 | TRBV19 | CASSFSGLRETQYF | TGTGCCAGTAGTTTTTCGGGGTTACGGGAGACCCAGTACTTC
- | - | TRBJ1-1 | TRBV27 | CASSFLRSNTEAFF | TGTGCCAGCAGTTTCTTGAGGTCCAACACTGAAGCTTTCTTT
TRBD1 | few | TRBJ1-1 | TRBV5-4 | CASSWDSFGLAPNTEAFF | TGTGCCAGCAGCTGGGACAGTTTTGGGCTCGCCCCGAACACTGAAGCTTTCTTT
- | - | TRBJ2-7 | TRBV10-3 | CAISPLDRPGEQYF | TGTGCCATCAGCCCCTTGGACAGACCCGGAGAGCAGTACTTC
TRBD1 | - | TRBJ2-1 | TRBV28 | CASSLGDRASGEQFF | TGTGCCAGCAGTTTAGGGGACAGGGCTTCTGGTGAGCAGTTCTTC
TRBD2 | - | TRBJ2-3 | TRBV18 | CASSLAGAYADTQYF | TGTGCCAGCTCACTAGCGGGAGCTTATGCGGATACGCAGTATTTT
- | - | TRBJ2-7 | TRBV7-9 | CASSPPSRDEQYF | TGTGCCAGCAGCCCACCCTCGAGGGACGAGCAGTACTTC
- | - | TRBJ2-4 | TRBV6-5 | CASSLTQGAKNIQYF | TGTGCCAGCAGTCTGACGCAGGGAGCCAAAAACATTCAGTACTTC